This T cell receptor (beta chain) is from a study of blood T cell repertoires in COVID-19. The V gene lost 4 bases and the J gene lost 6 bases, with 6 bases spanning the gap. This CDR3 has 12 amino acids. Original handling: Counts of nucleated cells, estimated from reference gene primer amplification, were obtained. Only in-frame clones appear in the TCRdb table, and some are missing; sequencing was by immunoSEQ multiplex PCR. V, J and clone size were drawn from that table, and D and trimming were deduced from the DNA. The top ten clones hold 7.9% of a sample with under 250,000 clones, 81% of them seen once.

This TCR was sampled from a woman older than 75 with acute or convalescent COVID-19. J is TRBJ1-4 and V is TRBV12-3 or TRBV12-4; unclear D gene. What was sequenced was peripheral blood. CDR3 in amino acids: CASSWEDEKLFF. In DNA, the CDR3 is TGTGCCAGCAGTTGGGAGGATGAAAAACTGTTTTTT.